Judged by abundance, the clone carrying this T cell receptor (beta chain) is medium-sized. The antigen is undetermined. This sample stems from a study of STAT3 mutations in large granular lymphocyte leukemia. Libraries were prepared by immunoSEQ multiplex PCR; TCRdb keeps only in-frame clonotypes and omits some of them. The table lists over 25,000 clones, approximately 83% of them singletons. Study observations and caveats: At least one immunodominant TCR beta clonotype appeared in every T-cell large granular lymphocyte leukemia patient.

There are 14 residues in the CDR3. Trimming took 6 bases from V and 5 from J, leaving 17 bases between them. Germline V gene data show CDR1 as MNHNY and CDR2 as SVGAGI (reference sequence). This sequence was found in a man aged 55 to 70 with T-cell large granular lymphocyte leukemia. Some clones in this sample may be carry-over from other donors' samples. The specimen sequenced was peripheral blood mononuclear cells. The V gene is TRBV6-6, the J gene TRBJ2-7, with no clear D. CDR3: CASSRTKDNHEQYF. CDR3 DNA: TGTGCCAGCAGCCGTACAAAAGACAACCACGAGCAGTACTTC.